These 32 T cell receptor beta chains were sequenced from one sample in a study of blood T cell repertoires in COVID-19. Here immunoSEQ multiplex PCR was the method, and the copy in TCRdb shows in-frame clones only, minus some. This sample has about 380,000 clones; around 87% occur once, and the top ten carry approximately 1.3%. Sequencing used PBMCs or T cells enriched from blood (not recorded which). These receptors were collected from a man aged 25-45 years who had recovered from COVID-19.

The J gene is TRBJ2-7, the V gene TRBV12-1; TRBD2, the table's D call, lacks a check against the DNA. TRBV12-1 is an annotated pseudogene. The CDR3 runs 15 residues. As DNA, the CDR3 is TGTGCCAGCAGCCCCCAGGGAGGGACCTCCTACGAGCAGTACTTC. It is translated as CASSPQGGTSYEQYF.

This chain links TRBV9 with TRBJ1-2; D gene unclear. Trimming took 3 bases from V and 4 from J, leaving 10 bases between them. The CDR3 extends over 13 amino acids. Germline V gives CDR1 SGDLS, CDR2 YYNGEE. CDR3 loop: CASSGRVFYGYTF. The CDR3 DNA sequence: TGTGCCAGCAGCGGCCGGGTTTTCTATGGCTACACCTTC.

The chain has TRBV12-5 and TRBJ2-1; 8 bases are shared with TRBD1. The V gene end was trimmed by 6 bases and the J gene end by 5 bases; junction bases not matched to a gene: 9. The CDR3 runs 15 residues. The germline V gene has CDR1 LGHNT and CDR2 FRNRAP. The CDR3 DNA reads as TGTGCTAGTGGCGACAGGACAGGGTTGGACAATGAGCAGTTCTTC. It codes for CASGDRTGLDNEQFF.

This sequence joins TRBV2 and TRBJ1-5, with unresolved D. V was cut by 4 bases and J by 2 bases, with 6 bases left in between. Germline V CDR1 and CDR2: SNHLY, FYNNEI. The CDR3 extends over 13 amino acids. CDR3 amino acids: CASSGARNQPQHF. CDR3 sequence (DNA): TGTGCCAGCAGTGGGGCACGCAATCAGCCCCAGCATTTT.

This clone was seen only once. The chain joins TRBV7-2 to TRBJ1-5; the match to TRBD1 covers 9 bases. This CDR3 spans 17 amino acids. With V trimmed by 5 bases and J by 5 bases, 13 bases remained unmatched. CDR1 SGHTA and CDR2 FQGNSA come from the germline V gene. The CDR3: CASSPGTGRSRDQPQHF. CDR3 DNA sequence: TGTGCCAGCAGCCCTGGGACAGGGCGGTCTCGGGATCAGCCCCAGCATTTT. The full variable domain, with the rest looked up from reference TRBV7-2 and TRBJ1-5, is GAGVSQSPSNKVTEKGKDVELRCDPISGHTALYWYRQSLGQGLEFLIYFQGNSAPDKSGLPSDRFSAERTGGSVSTLTIQRTQQEDSAVYLCASSPGTGRSRDQPQHFGDGTRLSIL.

V and J are TRBV18 and TRBJ2-1, with 12 bases aligning to TRBD1. The CDR3 consists of 14 residues. Germline V CDR1 and CDR2: KGHSH, LQKENI. J was trimmed by 8 bases and V by 8 bases; bases with no gene match: 7. The CDR3 reads CASAPGTGGYEQFF. CDR3 nucleotide sequence: TGTGCCAGCGCGCCCGGGACAGGGGGCTATGAGCAGTTCTTC.

This chain joins TRBV27 and TRBJ2-3, with 10 bases lining up with TRBD2. V dropped 4 bases and J dropped 1; count of bases not matched to a gene: 2. This CDR3 is 15 amino acids long. Germline CDR1 and CDR2: MNHEY and SMNVEV (reference sequence). CDR3 amino acids: CASSSSGRRTDTQYF. Written as DNA, the CDR3 is TGTGCCAGCAGTTCTAGCGGGAGACGCACAGATACGCAGTATTTT.

The V and J genes are TRBV3-1 (or the pseudogene TRBV3-2) and TRBJ1-6; no clear D. Trimming removed 4 bases from V and 12 bases from J, with 7 bases in between. The CDR3 covers 11 residues. CDR1 and CDR2 from the germline V gene are LGHDT and YNNKEL (reference sequence). The CDR3 spells CASSLAGPLHF. CDR3 bases: TGTGCCAGCAGCCTGGCAGGACCCCTCCACTTT.

This clone has more than one count but fewer than ten. The chain is built from TRBV9 and TRBJ1-3, with D possibly TRBD1 on 5 matching bases. The CDR3 is made up of 15 amino acids. Trimming took off 4 bases at V and 4 bases at J, with 15 bases between the two ends. Germline CDR1 and CDR2: SGDLS and YYNGEE. The CDR3 bases are TGTGCCAGCAGCCGCATGGGGCTCGCAGGAAACACCATATATTTT. Protein product: CASSRMGLAGNTIYF.

The gene calls are TRBV4-1 and TRBJ2-1; D might be TRBD1 (5 bases). Germline values: CDR1 MGHRA, CDR2 YSYEKL. The CDR3 has 14 amino acids. The germline V and J ends were trimmed by 0 bases and 4 bases, with 7 bases remaining between them. The CDR3 loop reads CASSQEGAYNEQFF. DNA for the CDR3: TGCGCCAGCAGCCAAGAAGGGGCGTACAATGAGCAGTTCTTC.

The rearrangement links TRBV11-2 to TRBJ1-2; tentatively, D is TRBD1 (5 bases). Germline-derived CDR1 and CDR2 are SGHAT and FQNNGV. The CDR3 consists of 14 residues. Deletions cut 0 bases from V and 8 bases from J, with 13 bases between. The CDR3 spells CASSLDLGGSGYTF. The CDR3 DNA sequence: TGTGCCAGCAGCTTAGATCTGGGGGGTAGCGGCTACACCTTC. Together with reference TRBV11-2 and TRBJ1-2, the CDR3 gives the full variable domain: EAGVAQSPRYKIIEKRQSVAFWCNPISGHATLYWYQQILGQGPKLLIQFQNNGVVDDSQLPKDRFSAERLKGVDSTLKIQPAKLEDSAVYLCASSLDLGGSGYTFGSGTRLTVV.

The chain recombines TRBV5-1 with TRBJ1-2; 7 bases line up with TRBD1. The V gene end was trimmed by 2 bases and the J gene end by 2 bases; junction bases not matched to a gene: 3. In germline, CDR1 is SGHRS, CDR2 YFSETQ. The CDR3 has 14 amino acids. For the CDR3, the DNA is TGCGCCAGCAGCTTCGGGACAGCGAACTATGGCTACACCTTC. It yields the protein CASSFGTANYGYTF.

This rearrangement joins TRBV5-4 to TRBJ1-1; D uncertain. V was shortened by 2 bases and J by 2 bases, with 10 bases between the two germline ends. The CDR3 is made up of 14 amino acids. The germline gives CDR1 SGHNT, CDR2 YYREEE (reference sequence). Here the CDR3 reads CASSLERVNTEAFF. The CDR3 nucleotides read TGTGCCAGCAGCTTAGAGAGGGTCAACACTGAAGCTTTCTTT.

This sequence joins TRBV7-8 and TRBJ1-1; 7 bases agree with TRBD1. Looked up from germline, CDR1 is SGHVS and CDR2 is FQNEAQ. This CDR3 is built from 14 residues. The V and J ends lost 1 base and 4 bases, in that order; junction bases with no gene match: 3. This chain's CDR3 is CASSLEGAVTEAFF. CDR3 DNA: TGTGCCAGCAGCTTAGAGGGGGCCGTCACTGAAGCTTTCTTT.

V is TRBV12-3 or TRBV12-4 and J is TRBJ1-2; 8 bases are a match to TRBD1. V dropped 6 bases and J dropped 2; count of bases not matched to a gene: 2. The CDR3 covers 13 residues. The CDR3: CASSDRGNYGYTF. Written as DNA, the CDR3 is TGTGCCAGCAGCGACAGGGGAAACTATGGCTACACCTTC.

The chain couples TRBV27 to TRBJ1-2, with D hard to call. CDR3 length: 13 amino acids. CDR1 and CDR2 (germline): MNHEY, SMNVEV (reference sequence). With 3 bases removed from V and 4 bases from J, the gap between germline ends came to 9 bases. CDR3 sequence reads: CASSFTGIYGYTF. DNA of the CDR3: TGTGCCAGCAGTTTTACCGGGATCTATGGCTACACCTTC.

The chain is built from TRBV9 and TRBJ1-6; 7 positions agree with TRBD1. V gave up 3 bases and J gave up 2 bases; unmatched junction bases: 8. There are 17 residues in the CDR3. CDR1 and CDR2 (germline): SGDLS, YYNGEE. The CDR3 DNA follows: TGTGCCAGCAGCGGGAGGGACAGCCCTCCCTATAATTCACCCCTCCACTTT. This translates into CASSGRDSPPYNSPLHF.

The V and J genes are TRBV4-1 and TRBJ2-7; D is possibly TRBD2 (6 bases). CDR3 length: 15 amino acids. In germline, CDR1 is MGHRA, CDR2 YSYEKL. V was pared by 7 bases and J by 2 bases, with 18 bases between. The CDR3 DNA reads as TGCGCCAGCACCCCATCGTGGGGACTTACCTACGAGCAGTACTTC. Its protein product is CASTPSWGLTYEQYF.

The rearrangement uses TRBV7-2 and TRBJ2-1, with 10 bases matching TRBD1. The junction had 6 bases not matched to a gene; V was cut back by 5 bases and J by 5 bases. Germline V gene sequence: CDR1 SGHTA, CDR2 FQGNSA. CDR3 length equals 15 residues. The CDR3 region has the DNA TGTGCCAGCAGCCCTTCGGGACAGGGGAACAATGAGCAGTTCTTC. Translation gives CASSPSGQGNNEQFF.

The J gene is TRBJ2-1, the V gene TRBV7-2; 7 nucleotides agree with TRBD2. Germline loops: CDR1 SGHTA, CDR2 FQGNSA. With 4 bases clipped from V and 10 bases from J, the junction kept 1 base outside the gene matches. CDR3 size: 11 residues. CDR3 in amino acids: CASSSGLEQFF. The DNA for the CDR3 is TGTGCCAGCAGCTCGGGACTAGAGCAGTTCTTC.

The genes are TRBV30 and TRBJ1-5; D remains unclear. CDR1 and CDR2 (germline): GTSNPN, SVGIG (reference sequence). This CDR3 is 16 amino acids long. The ends were cut back, 4 bases at V and 3 bases at J, with 19 bases in the middle. The CDR3 region is CAWMFLARGFNQPQHF. CDR3 nucleotide sequence: TGTGCCTGGATGTTTTTGGCCAGAGGCTTCAATCAGCCCCAGCATTTT. The full variable domain, completed using reference TRBV30 and TRBJ1-5, is SQTIHQWPATLVQPVGSPLSLECTVEGTSNPNLYWYRQAAGRGLQLLFYSVGIGQISSEVPQNLSASRPQDRQFILSSKKLLLSDSGFYLCAWMFLARGFNQPQHFGDGTRLSIL.

In this sample, this clone turned up a few times. The chain links TRBV5-1 to TRBJ1-2; D not resolved. The CDR3 is 13 residues long. From germline, CDR1 is SGHRS and CDR2 YFSETQ. The ends were cut back, 4 bases at V and 8 bases at J, with 15 bases in the middle. The CDR3 region has the DNA TGCGCCAGCAGCCCGGACGGGGTGGAGGGCTACACCTTC. It translates to CASSPDGVEGYTF.

Comments on this clone: One end of the junction fails to match germline, which may point to a read error. The rearrangement joins TRBV7-7 to TRBJ2-3, with 7 positions matching TRBD2. This CDR3 has 15 residues. CDR1 SSHAT and CDR2 FNYEAQ come from the germline V gene (reference sequence). CDR3 DNA sequence: TGTGCTAGCAGCCAGGGAGGGGCTAGCACAGATACGCAGTATTTT. It specifies CASSQGGASTDTQYF.

The chain combines TRBV11-2 with TRBJ1-1; D perhaps matches TRBD1 (5 bases). Per the germline V gene, CDR1 is SGHAT and CDR2 is FQNNGV. V lost 11 bases, J lost 4 bases, and 11 bases lay in between. The CDR3 extends over 11 amino acids. CDR3 sequence (DNA): TGTGCCGCGGGGGGGGGCACTGAAGCTTTCTTT. Translation: CAAGGGTEAFF.

The chain links TRBV5-5 to TRBJ2-7, with TRBD1 identical over 9 bases. This CDR3 has 15 residues. Trimming cost V 2 bases and J 3 bases; bases outside gene matches: 6. Germline CDR1 reads SGHKS; CDR2 reads YYEKEE (reference sequence). CDR3 amino acids: CASSFPPGQGYEQYF. Written as DNA, the CDR3 is TGTGCCAGCAGCTTCCCCCCGGGACAGGGCTACGAGCAGTACTTC.

This rearrangement joins TRBV19 to TRBJ1-5; possible D gene TRBD1, 6 bases. Germline CDR1 is LNHDA and CDR2 is SQIVND (reference sequence). This CDR3 is built from 13 residues. Trimming pared 5 bases from V and 6 bases from J, leaving 11 bases between. CDR3 in DNA: TGTGCCAGTAGTTTCGACAGGTCTCAGCCCCAGCATTTT. Its protein is CASSFDRSQPQHF. The whole variable domain, remainder taken from reference TRBV19 and TRBJ1-5, is DGGITQSPKYLFRKEGQNVTLSCEQNLNHDAMYWYRQDPGQGLRLIYYSQIVNDFQKGDIAEGYSVSREKKESFPLTVTSAQKNPTAFYLCASSFDRSQPQHFGDGTRLSIL.

This sequence joins TRBV7-2 and TRBJ2-7, with D possibly TRBD1 on 6 matching bases. Germline CDR1 is SGHTA and CDR2 is FQGNSA. Trimming removed 0 bases from V and 3 bases from J, with 9 bases in between. This CDR3 spans 14 amino acids. CDR3 sequence: CASSLATGYYEQYF. CDR3 in DNA: TGTGCCAGCAGCTTAGCAACAGGGTACTACGAGCAGTACTTC.

The rearrangement links TRBV7-2 to TRBJ2-2; D is ambiguous. Germline CDR1 is SGHTA and CDR2 is FQGNSA. V was shortened by 6 bases and J by 0 bases, with 17 bases between the two germline ends. There are 17 residues in the CDR3. The CDR3 loop is CASSPPMGHANTGELFF. In nucleotides, the CDR3 is TGTGCCAGCAGTCCTCCCATGGGCCACGCGAACACCGGGGAGCTGTTTTTT.

V usage is TRBV11-3 and J usage is TRBJ1-5; tentatively, D is TRBD1 (6 bases). V was shortened by 5 bases and J by 0 bases, with 11 bases between the two germline ends. The CDR3 extends over 15 amino acids. The germline V gene encodes CDR1 SGHNT and CDR2 YENEEA. The CDR3 sequence is CASSSTGFSNQPQHF. The CDR3 coding sequence is TGTGCCAGCAGCAGCACAGGGTTTAGCAATCAGCCCCAGCATTTT.

The chain uses TRBV12-3 or TRBV12-4 and TRBJ1-1, with unresolved D. V was pared by 6 bases and J by 4 bases, with 12 bases between. CDR3 length equals 13 residues. CDR3 in amino acids: CASRLRGRTEAFF. As DNA, the CDR3 is TGTGCCAGCAGGCTTCGGGGTCGCACTGAAGCTTTCTTT.

The chain has TRBV18 and TRBJ1-1; D unclear. Trimming pared 1 base from V and 1 base from J, leaving 10 bases between. CDR1 and CDR2 from the germline V gene are KGHSH and LQKENI. The CDR3 spans 15 residues. The CDR3 DNA reads as TGTGCCAGCTCACCACAGCGACGGGGGAACACTGAAGCTTTCTTT. Its translation: CASSPQRRGNTEAFF.

On this clone itself: The same CDR3 also results from other DNA sequences found in this sample. The chain couples TRBV9 to TRBJ1-3; D not certain. Trimming took off 1 base at V and 2 bases at J, with 7 bases between the two ends. The CDR3 has 14 residues. CDR1 SGDLS and CDR2 YYNGEE come from the germline V gene. The CDR3 spells CASSVTGAGNTIYF. The DNA of the CDR3 is TGTGCCAGCAGCGTAACCGGGGCTGGAAACACCATATATTTT.